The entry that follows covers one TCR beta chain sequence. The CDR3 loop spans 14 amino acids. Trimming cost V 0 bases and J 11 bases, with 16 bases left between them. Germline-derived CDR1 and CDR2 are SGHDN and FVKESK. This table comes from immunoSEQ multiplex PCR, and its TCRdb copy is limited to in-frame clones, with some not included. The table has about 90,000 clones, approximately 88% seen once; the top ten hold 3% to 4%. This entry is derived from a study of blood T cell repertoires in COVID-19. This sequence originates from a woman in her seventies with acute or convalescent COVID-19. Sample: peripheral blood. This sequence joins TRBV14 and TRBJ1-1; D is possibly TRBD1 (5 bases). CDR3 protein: CASSQELSGRDAFF. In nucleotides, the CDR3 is TGTGCCAGCAGCCAAGAGCTTAGCGGCAGGGATGCTTTCTTT.